The 27 T cell receptor beta chains below all came from one sample that was sequenced in a study of shared clonotypes between healthy human individuals. Sequenced by immunoSEQ multiplex PCR; TCRdb stores in-frame clones only, minus some. The repertoire holds 2,500,000 or so clones, with under 95% as singletons. The sequencing sample was made of naive CD4+ T cells from PBMCs. The subset is: CD45RA+ positively selected. Receptors were obtained from a man aged 18 to 29 in good health. Some clones in this sample may be carry-over from other donors' samples.

The genes are TRBV28 and TRBJ1-3; D is ambiguous. The V and J ends lost 7 bases and 3 bases respectively, with 13 bases between them. The CDR3 sequence is 14 residues long. Germline lookup yields CDR1 MDHEN and CDR2 SYDVKM. The CDR3 here is CASISLGGGNTIYF. In DNA, the CDR3 is TGTGCCAGCATTTCCCTCGGAGGTGGAAACACCATATATTTT.

The gene calls are TRBV29-1 and TRBJ2-1; 7 bases map to TRBD2. Germline loops: CDR1 SQVTM, CDR2 ANQGSEA. V was pared by 7 bases and J by 0 bases, with 9 bases of the junction left unmatched. This CDR3 has 15 amino acids. The CDR3 region has the DNA TGCAGCGGGGTGGACGGGAGGAGCTCCTACAATGAGCAGTTCTTC. It yields the protein CSGVDGRSSYNEQFF.

This clone came up once. The CDR3 loop reads CASGGTGRLNTEAFF. CDR3 sequence (DNA): TGTGCCAGCGGAGGGACAGGGCGGTTGAACACTGAAGCTTTCTTT. The chain carries TRBV28 and TRBJ1-1, with 9 bases that match TRBD1. The CDR3 has 15 residues. Per the germline V gene, CDR1 is MDHEN and CDR2 is SYDVKM. V dropped 8 bases and J dropped 0; count of bases not matched to a gene: 7.

The chain combines TRBV5-1 with TRBJ2-1; 7 nucleotides match TRBD2. Germline assignment: CDR1 SGHRS and CDR2 YFSETQ. CDR3 length: 14 amino acids. With 4 bases clipped from V and 5 bases from J, the junction kept 6 bases outside the gene matches. CDR3 in amino acids: CASSLWTRDNEQFF. Written as DNA, the CDR3 is TGCGCCAGCAGCCTTTGGACTAGAGACAATGAGCAGTTCTTC.

The chain couples TRBV6-5 to TRBJ1-2; 7 bases are a match to TRBD1. With 2 bases clipped from V and 6 bases from J, the junction kept 3 bases outside the gene matches. Germline CDR1 MNHEY, CDR2 SVGAGI. This CDR3 comprises 13 residues. For the CDR3, the DNA is TGTGCCAGCAGTTACGGACAGGTTGATGGCTACACCTTC. Translation gives CASSYGQVDGYTF.

The chain employs TRBV19 and TRBJ1-2; D is ambiguous. The V end was cut by 5 bases, the J end by 6 bases, with 10 bases between. This CDR3 is built from 12 residues. Germline lookup yields CDR1 LNHDA and CDR2 SQIVND (reference sequence). The CDR3 loop reads CASSALWNGYTF. DNA of the CDR3: TGTGCCAGTAGTGCCCTTTGGAATGGCTACACCTTC.

The chain recombines TRBV2 with TRBJ2-7; D ambiguous. This CDR3 contains 13 residues. The V gene lost 8 bases and the J gene lost 1 base, with 12 bases spanning the gap. Germline V CDR1 and CDR2: SNHLY, FYNNEI. This CDR3 reads CASSDDASYEQYF. The CDR3 nucleotides read TGTGCCAGCTCGGACGACGCATCCTACGAGCAGTACTTC.

The V gene is TRBV5-4, the J gene TRBJ2-2; perhaps TRBD2 as D (6 bases). V lost 0 bases and J 4 bases, leaving 10 bases between the germline ends. The CDR3 extends over 15 amino acids. Germline V gene lookup returns CDR1 SGHNT and CDR2 YYREEE (reference sequence). The CDR3 nucleotides read TGTGCCAGCAGCTTGGGCGGGGAAGGCACCGGGGAGCTGTTTTTT. Its protein is CASSLGGEGTGELFF.

The V and J genes are TRBV19 and TRBJ1-2; TRBD1 is a possible D gene (5 bases). The V end was cut by 1 base, the J end by 8 bases, with 23 bases between. The CDR3 is 17 residues long. Per the germline V gene, CDR1 is LNHDA and CDR2 is SQIVND (reference sequence). CDR3 amino acids: CASSIAGGAGHSQGYTF. The DNA of the CDR3 is TGTGCCAGTAGTATAGCCGGGGGTGCGGGCCATTCTCAGGGCTACACCTTC.

V usage is TRBV28 and J usage is TRBJ2-7, with 7 nucleotides matching TRBD1. Germline trimming cut 6 bases from V and 0 bases from J; bases unmatched to any gene: 5. CDR3 length: 14 amino acids. Germline V gene data show CDR1 as MDHEN and CDR2 as SYDVKM. The CDR3 is CASRSGTASYEQYF. CDR3 nucleotides: TGTGCCAGCAGATCCGGGACAGCCTCCTACGAGCAGTACTTC. The full variable domain, with the rest looked up from reference TRBV28 and TRBJ2-7, is DVKVTQSSRYLVKRTGEKVFLECVQDMDHENMFWYRQDPGLGLRLIYFSYDVKMKEKGDIPEGYSVSREKKERFSLILESASTNQTSMYLCASRSGTASYEQYFGPGTRLTVT.

This chain connects TRBV19 to TRBJ1-5, with TRBD1 matching 9 bases. V was clipped by 9 bases and J by 7 bases; unmatched bases: 7. The CDR3 has 13 amino acids. Germline loops: CDR1 LNHDA, CDR2 SQIVND (reference sequence). This CDR3 is CASGTGMNQPQHF. In DNA form, the CDR3 reads TGTGCCAGCGGGACAGGGATGAACCAGCCCCAGCATTTT.

The chain carries TRBV28 and TRBJ2-1, with a tentative D call TRBD2 (5 bases). The V end lost 6 bases, the J end lost 0 bases, and 15 bases lay between the germline ends. The CDR3 has 16 amino acids. CDR1 and CDR2 (germline): MDHEN, SYDVKM. In DNA, the CDR3 is TGTGCCAGCAGCCCTAGCTGGCCCAGCTCCTACAATGAGCAGTTCTTC. Residues: CASSPSWPSSYNEQFF.

The chain is built from TRBV18 and TRBJ2-3, with 13 bases fitting TRBD2. Trimming at V came to 6 bases and at J to 6 bases, leaving 6 bases not matched to a gene. The CDR3 extends over 15 amino acids. Germline CDR1 KGHSH, CDR2 LQKENI. The CDR3, as DNA: TGTGCCAGCTCCGGGACTAGCGGGACTCGGGATACGCAGTATTTT. It specifies CASSGTSGTRDTQYF. Variable domain in full (rest from reference TRBV18 and TRBJ2-3): NAGVMQNPRHLVRRRGQEARLRCSPMKGHSHVYWYRQLPEEGLKFMVYLQKENIIDESGMPKERFSAEFPKEGPSILRIQQVVRGDSAAYFCASSGTSGTRDTQYFGPGTRLTVL.

This chain links TRBV13 with TRBJ2-2; D not resolved. The CDR3 covers 14 residues. The ends were cut back, 4 bases at V and 1 base at J, with 7 bases in the middle. CDR1 is PRHDT, CDR2 FYEKMQ, per germline (reference sequence). The CDR3 protein is CASSSDGNTGELFF. The CDR3, as DNA: TGTGCCAGCAGCTCGGACGGGAACACCGGGGAGCTGTTTTTT.

Only a few counts were recorded for this clone. This chain connects TRBV2 to TRBJ1-5, with D perhaps matching TRBD1 (5 bases). Germline-derived CDR1 and CDR2 are SNHLY and FYNNEI. The CDR3 has 15 residues. V was clipped by 4 bases and J by 6 bases, with 16 bases between them. In DNA form, the CDR3 reads TGTGCCAGCAGTGTAGGGGTGACGGACGGTCAGCCCCAGCATTTT. Translating gives CASSVGVTDGQPQHF.

The table lists this clone with a count of one. The chain combines TRBV7-3 with TRBJ2-1; 8 positions agree with TRBD2. V gave up 6 bases and J gave up 3 bases; unmatched junction bases: 7. The CDR3 consists of 15 residues. Looked up from germline, CDR1 is SGHTA and CDR2 is FQGTGA. Here the CDR3 reads CASRRDSGDYNEQFF. CDR3 nucleotide sequence: TGTGCCAGCAGACGTGATAGCGGGGACTACAATGAGCAGTTCTTC.

V is TRBV5-6 and J is TRBJ2-5; D unresolved. The length of the CDR3 is 14 residues. Trimming took off 3 bases at V and 1 base at J, with 10 bases between the two ends. The V gene's germline CDR1 is SGHDT and CDR2 YYEEEE. CDR3 region: CASSSPLSQETQYF. The CDR3 coding sequence is TGTGCCAGCAGCTCTCCTCTGTCCCAAGAGACCCAGTACTTC. The whole variable domain, remainder taken from reference TRBV5-6 and TRBJ2-5, is DAGVTQSPTHLIKTRGQQVTLRCSPKSGHDTVSWYQQALGQGPQFIFQYYEEEERQRGNFPDRFSGHQFPNYSSELNVNALLLGDSALYLCASSSPLSQETQYFGPGTRLLVL.

The chain couples TRBV15 to TRBJ1-2, with a possible D match to TRBD1 (5 bases). Trimming pared 5 bases from V and 7 bases from J, leaving 8 bases between. The CDR3 sequence is 11 residues long. The germline V gene has CDR1 LNHNV and CDR2 YYDKDF (reference sequence). This chain's CDR3 is CATSSGIGYTF. The CDR3 DNA is TGTGCCACCAGCTCAGGGATTGGCTACACCTTC.

The chain has TRBV7-2 and TRBJ2-5, with D perhaps TRBD1 (7 bases). V gave up 3 bases and J gave up 5 bases, with 13 bases separating them. This CDR3 comprises 14 residues. Germline CDR1 is SGHTA and CDR2 is FQGNSA. Written as DNA, the CDR3 is TGTGCCAGCAGCTTCCGGACAGGAGGGGAGACCCAGTACTTC. Translated, it gives CASSFRTGGETQYF.

The J gene is TRBJ1-5, the V gene TRBV28; 9 nucleotides line up with TRBD1. The CDR3 totals 16 residues. V lost 6 bases to trimming and J lost 1 base; unmatched junction nucleotides: 7. The germline CDR1 and CDR2 sequences are MDHEN and SYDVKM. This CDR3 reads CASRGQGEGSNQPQHF. The CDR3 DNA sequence: TGTGCCAGCAGGGGACAGGGTGAGGGGAGCAATCAGCCCCAGCATTTT.

This clone was observed a few times. This rearrangement joins TRBV10-3 to TRBJ1-1; a possible D gene is TRBD1 (5 bases). Trimming took off 8 bases at V and 0 bases at J, with 10 bases between the two ends. Germline CDR1 reads ENHRY; CDR2 reads SYGVKD. The CDR3 contains 13 residues. The CDR3 region has the DNA TGTGCCATCGGGCCGGGACTGAACACTGAAGCTTTCTTT. The encoded protein is CAIGPGLNTEAFF.

The chain links TRBV10-3 to TRBJ2-7, with 10 bases lining up with TRBD1. Germline V gene sequence: CDR1 ENHRY, CDR2 SYGVKD. V gave up 10 bases and J gave up 3 bases; unmatched junction bases: 6. CDR3 size: 13 residues. CDR3 DNA: TGTGCCACGGGACAGGGGTCCATCTACGAGCAGTACTTC. Amino acid sequence: CATGQGSIYEQYF.

This sequence joins TRBV19 and TRBJ2-3; 8 bases are shared with TRBD2. V was pared by 4 bases and J by 5 bases, with 14 bases of the junction left unmatched. CDR1 and CDR2 from the germline V gene are LNHDA and SQIVND (reference sequence). This CDR3 has 17 residues. DNA of the CDR3: TGTGCCAGTAGTACTGGGGTAGCGGGACCCCGAGTAGATACGCAGTATTTT. Its translation: CASSTGVAGPRVDTQYF.

CDR3 bases: TGTGCCATCAGTCCGGGACAGGGGGCGCGGGGACAAGGTTTGGATACGCAGTATTTT. Translation gives CAISPGQGARGQGLDTQYF. This chain uses TRBV10-3 with TRBJ2-3, with TRBD1 identical over 12 bases. V shed 5 bases and J 6 bases; nucleotides not matched to a gene: 18. Germline V gene lookup returns CDR1 ENHRY and CDR2 SYGVKD. The CDR3 runs to 19 residues.

Turning to this clone: This CDR3 is also generated by other DNA sequences in the sample. The chain employs TRBV18 and TRBJ1-2; TRBD1 is a possible D gene (5 bases). Trimming took 2 bases from V and 2 from J, leaving 9 bases between them. The CDR3 runs 14 residues. Per the germline V gene, CDR1 is KGHSH and CDR2 is LQKENI. As DNA, the CDR3 is TGTGCCAGCTCACCAGGGACGGCGAACTATGGCTACACCTTC. Translated, it gives CASSPGTANYGYTF.

The chain carries TRBV10-2 and TRBJ2-5; D might be TRBD1 or TRBD2, each matching 5 bases. The CDR3 contains 14 residues. CDR1 is WSHSY and CDR2 is SAAADI in the germline V gene. V shed 3 bases and J shed 5 bases, with 13 bases lying between them. The CDR3 loop is CASSDQGAGETQYF. In DNA form, the CDR3 reads TGCGCCAGCAGTGACCAGGGAGCCGGCGAGACCCAGTACTTC.

The J gene is TRBJ2-3, the V gene TRBV27; D unresolved. V dropped 0 bases and J dropped 7 bases, with 11 bases sitting between them. This CDR3 has 14 amino acids. Germline CDR1 reads MNHEY; CDR2 reads SMNVEV (reference sequence). As DNA, the CDR3 is TGTGCCAGCAGTTTATCGTTGTTGGGGAATACGCAGTATTTT. Its translation: CASSLSLLGNTQYF.